Detailed here is one T cell receptor beta chain. Its antigen is as yet unknown. These data are taken from a study of naive and memory T cell subsets. Regarding the study as a whole: From naive to CM, EM and EMRA, diversity decreased and Gini increased.

Germline V lookup: CDR1 MNHEY, CDR2 SVGAGI. V gave up 6 bases and J gave up 6 bases, with 14 bases separating them. This CDR3 is built from 13 residues. Overnight CMV lysate stimulation of fresh PBMCs defined donor CMV status by CD4+ IFNgamma. Two oligonucleotides, mixed equimolar, formed the beta constant-region primer covering TRBC1 and TRBC2. TCRdb called the UMI-ligation and nested PCR reads again in MiXCR, with one record for every CDR3 protein. The sample contains 32,000 or so distinct CDR3 sequences, 10% to 15% of which appear only once. The TCR originated in a human donor in good health. Sample: effector memory CD4+ T cells from blood. Subset defined: effector memory, CD45RA- CD27-. V is TRBV6-5 and J is TRBJ1-2; possible D gene TRBD1, 5 bases. Written as DNA, the CDR3 is TGTGCCAGCAGCTTGGGGCAGAACAATGGCTACACCTTC. The encoded protein is CASSLGQNNGYTF.